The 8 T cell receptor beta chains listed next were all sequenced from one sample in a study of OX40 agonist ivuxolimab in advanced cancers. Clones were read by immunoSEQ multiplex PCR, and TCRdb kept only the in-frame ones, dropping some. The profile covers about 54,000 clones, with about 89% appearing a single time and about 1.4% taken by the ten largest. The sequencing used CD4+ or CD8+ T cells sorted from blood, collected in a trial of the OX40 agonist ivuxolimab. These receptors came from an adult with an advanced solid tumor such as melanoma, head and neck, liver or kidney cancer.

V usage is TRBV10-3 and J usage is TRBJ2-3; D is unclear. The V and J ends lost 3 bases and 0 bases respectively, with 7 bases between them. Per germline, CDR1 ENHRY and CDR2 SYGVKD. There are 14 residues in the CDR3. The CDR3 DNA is TGTGCCATCAGTGAAACTTCTAGCACAGATACGCAGTATTTT. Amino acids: CAISETSSTDTQYF.

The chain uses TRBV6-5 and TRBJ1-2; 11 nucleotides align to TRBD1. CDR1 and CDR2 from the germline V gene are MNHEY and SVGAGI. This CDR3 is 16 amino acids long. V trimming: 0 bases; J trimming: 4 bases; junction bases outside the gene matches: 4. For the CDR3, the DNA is TGTGCCAGCAGTTACTCGAGGACAGGGGGCTTCTATGGCTACACCTTC. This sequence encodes CASSYSRTGGFYGYTF.

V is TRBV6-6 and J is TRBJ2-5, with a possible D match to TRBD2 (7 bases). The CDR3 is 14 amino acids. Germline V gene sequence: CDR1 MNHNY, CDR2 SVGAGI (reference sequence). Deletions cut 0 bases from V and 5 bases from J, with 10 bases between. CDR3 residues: CASSYSGGDETQYF. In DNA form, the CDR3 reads TGTGCCAGCAGTTACTCAGGGGGGGATGAGACCCAGTACTTC.

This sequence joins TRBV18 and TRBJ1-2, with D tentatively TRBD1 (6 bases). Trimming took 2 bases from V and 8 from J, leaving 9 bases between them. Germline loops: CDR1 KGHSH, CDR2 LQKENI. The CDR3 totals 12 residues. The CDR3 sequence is CASSPGQRGYTF. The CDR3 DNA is TGTGCCAGCTCACCAGGACAGAGGGGCTACACCTTC.

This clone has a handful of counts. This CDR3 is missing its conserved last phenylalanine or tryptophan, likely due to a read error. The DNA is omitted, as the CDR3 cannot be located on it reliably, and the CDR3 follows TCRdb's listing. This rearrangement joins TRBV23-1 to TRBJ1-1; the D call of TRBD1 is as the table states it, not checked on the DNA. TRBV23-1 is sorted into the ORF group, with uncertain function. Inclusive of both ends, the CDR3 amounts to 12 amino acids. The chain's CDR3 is CASSLPGALGVD.

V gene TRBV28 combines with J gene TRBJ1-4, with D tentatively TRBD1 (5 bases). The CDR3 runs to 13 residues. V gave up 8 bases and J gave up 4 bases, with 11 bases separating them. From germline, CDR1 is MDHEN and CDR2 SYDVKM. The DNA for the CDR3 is TGTGCCAGCCGGGACTCCGTTAATGAAAAACTGTTTTTT. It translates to CASRDSVNEKLFF.

CDR3 region: CASSLAIGYEQYF. The CDR3 nucleotides read TGCGCCAGCAGCTTGGCGATAGGGTACGAGCAGTACTTC. The chain links TRBV5-1 to TRBJ2-7; D unresolved. Germline V lookup: CDR1 SGHRS, CDR2 YFSETQ. CDR3 size: 13 residues. V shed 0 bases and J shed 4 bases, with 8 bases lying between them. The variable domain in full, completed from reference TRBV5-1 and TRBJ2-7, reads KAGVTQTPRYLIKTRGQQVTLSCSPISGHRSVSWYQQTPGQGLQFLFEYFSETQRNKGNFPGRFSGRQFSNSRSEMNVSTLELGDSALYLCASSLAIGYEQYFGPGTRLTVT.

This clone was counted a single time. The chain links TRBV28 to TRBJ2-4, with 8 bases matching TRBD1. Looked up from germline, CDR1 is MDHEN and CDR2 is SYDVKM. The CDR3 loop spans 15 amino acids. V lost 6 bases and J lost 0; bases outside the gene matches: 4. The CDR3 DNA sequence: TGTGCCAGCAGGGGGACAGGCCTAGCCAAAAACATTCAGTACTTC. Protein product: CASRGTGLAKNIQYF.